This entry is about one TCR beta chain. This clone was detected only once. It has no known antigen specificity. Base quality data are lacking; no much larger clone is found one base away. According to the germline V gene, CDR1 reads SGHTA and CDR2 reads FQGNSA. The V end loses 1 base and the J end loses 13 bases, and a stretch of 19 bases separates them. The CDR3 covers 14 residues, taking in both the cysteine and the phenylalanine. Only the CDR3 DNA is retained, 42 bases long and in frame from the first base. The data belong to a study of shared clonotypes between healthy human individuals (dated by TCRdb to 2020 to 2022). With regard to the full study: The cohort included a few men and a couple of women between 18 and 49 years of age. To increase sequencing depth and limit assay-specific biases, TCR repertoire library preparation and sequencing were carried out by different laboratories using diverse techniques. Each donor's leukapheresis produced roughly between about 0.9 and 9.5 billion PBMCs. To estimate repertoire size and how much clonotypes are shared between individuals, the study performed deep sequencing of blood TCR repertoires from 4 to 6 healthy adults. Per donor, three plates each were used for CD4 naive and CD4 memory, two for CD8 naive, and one for CD8 memory. Results and caveats for the whole study, not just this receptor: Across a handful of donors, about 4.5% of naive CD4, around 3.3% of naive CD8, 2.3% of memory CD4, and approximately 0.4% of memory CD8 clonotypes were shared. Because the study included only a small number of donors, the genetic and exposure-history diversity represented was limited. Sampling was limited to blood, and TCR repertoires in tissue likely differ from TCR repertoires in blood. Pairwise subsampling indicated that sequencing depth was expected to affect the degree of clonotype sharing among donors. Even with the large sequencing depth, rarefaction of the sorted-subset datasets indicated that sequencing was incomplete. Higher generation probabilities were observed for clonotypes shared by all four sorted-subset donors than for non-shared clonotypes. Larger estimated clonotype richness was generally found for naive subsets than for memory subsets.

Using the deep immunoSEQ assay, multiplex PCR amplified TCR CDR3 regions from genomic DNA. Extracted genomic DNA from each cell subset was distributed evenly across all wells of several immunoSEQ 96-well plates, and each plate was treated as a replicate. For sorted subsets, each replicate PCR was loaded with 150 to 250 ng genomic DNA, equivalent to approximately 33,000 T cell genomes. Purified libraries were quantified with a Qubit 3.0 fluorometer, sized on a Bioanalyzer 2100, and re-quantified with the KAPA Library Quantification kit. A separate single-read 150-cycle Illumina NextSeq 550 flow cell was used to sequence each immunoSEQ 96-well plate. As for the original processing: Because the immunoSEQ output included only junctional sequences and no quality scores, the filtering could not be the same as the filtering used for full-length reads. To assign V/J genes and CDR3, sequences were annotated against IMGT germline references using PyIR, a Python wrapper for IgBLAST v1.9. Any read was removed if the V/J assignment was weak (E-value above 1e-6), the CDR3 was missing, or the read contained stop codons, out-of-frame junctions, or ambiguous translated residues. V3J clonotypes were defined by identical inferred V gene, J gene, and CDR3 amino acid sequence. Percentage overlap between repertoires was calculated by dividing the number of shared unique clonotypes by the size of the smaller repertoire. RTK rarefaction, the Chao1 estimator, and Recon v2.1 estimates of unobserved clonotypes were used to assess repertoire richness. Generation probabilities for all TCRbeta clonotypes obtained by the gDNA method from several donors were computed using OLGA. Drawn from immuneACCESS, this table holds only the in-frame rearrangements with V and J called that TCRdb kept. Clones are partly lost; checked studies trace under half to an unresolved V gene and leave the rest unexplained. V and J calls and clone size are as listed in that table; D and trimming were resolved from the DNA. A total of under 2,000,000 clones appear in this sample, around 96% of them only once. The ten largest clones represent less than 1.5% of the sample.

CD8 naive samples were obtained by positive selection for CCR7 among CD45RO-negative cells, yielding a CD45RA+CCR7+ population from which TemRA cells were excluded. The donors were healthy, HIV-negative adults with no recently reported acute infections or vaccinations. All donors were Caucasian adults living in Nashville, Tennessee, USA. Blood was obtained by leukapheresis, after which PBMCs were separated by Ficoll-Histopaque density gradient centrifugation and cryopreserved in liquid nitrogen vapor phase. Purity and quantity of every magnetically sorted T cell population were checked by analytical flow cytometry. Each sorted fraction had its genomic DNA isolated and then quantified by UV absorbance on a Nanodrop 2000c.

This chain joins TRBV7-2 to TRBJ2-5; the D segment cannot be called with confidence. Material for sequencing was naive CD8+ T cells sorted from blood. The sample's cell subset or site label, in plain terms: CD45RA+CCR7+. This clonotype was sampled from a man between 18 and 29 years old in good health. The CDR3 sequence is CASSLGTIGLTGYF. The sequenced DNA: TGTGCCAGCAGCTTAGGCACCATCGGTCTTACCGGGTACTTC.